The next 10 T cell receptor beta chains were all read from a single sample in a study of OX40 agonist ivuxolimab in advanced cancers. Data came from immunoSEQ multiplex PCR; TCRdb stores just in-frame clones and leaves some out. This table has tens of thousands of clones, around nine tenths appearing once. The material sequenced was CD4+ or CD8+ T cells sorted from blood, taken in a trial of the OX40 agonist ivuxolimab. The receptor source for this set is an adult with an advanced solid tumor such as melanoma, head and neck, liver or kidney cancer.

The chain employs TRBV27 and TRBJ2-3, with D possibly matching TRBD1 (6 bases). The CDR3 totals 15 residues. Trimming shortened V by 0 bases and J by 6 bases, and 13 bases separated the two germline ends. Germline V lookup: CDR1 MNHEY, CDR2 SMNVEV (reference sequence). CDR3 bases: TGTGCCAGCAGTTTATCCATGGGGGCAGGGGATACGCAGTATTTT. Its translation: CASSLSMGAGDTQYF.

V and J are TRBV19 and TRBJ2-5, with 8 bases that match TRBD1. Germline loops: CDR1 LNHDA, CDR2 SQIVND (reference sequence). This CDR3 is 15 amino acids long. J was trimmed by 5 bases and V by 6 bases; bases with no gene match: 11. In DNA, the CDR3 is TGTGCCAGTAGGGAGAACGGCAGGGGGCCGGAGACCCAGTACTTC. Translation gives CASRENGRGPETQYF.

The chain recombines TRBV5-8 with TRBJ2-2; 11 bases fit TRBD1. The CDR3 is 15 amino acids. Germline lookup yields CDR1 SGHTS and CDR2 YDEGEE. V dropped 4 bases and J dropped 3; count of bases not matched to a gene: 2. CDR3 DNA: TGTGCCAGCAGCCTGGGACAGGGGGACACCGGGGAGCTGTTTTTT. Translation: CASSLGQGDTGELFF.

The chain has TRBV6-1 and TRBJ1-5; the D gene is possibly TRBD1 (5 bases). V was shortened by 5 bases and J by 0 bases, with 11 bases between the two germline ends. The V gene's germline CDR1 is MNHNS and CDR2 SASEGT. This CDR3 region has 15 residues. DNA of the CDR3: TGTGCCAGCAGTTTCGACAGTTATAGCAATCAGCCCCAGCATTTT. Its protein is CASSFDSYSNQPQHF.

The genes are TRBV5-4 and TRBJ2-1; 7 positions match TRBD2. The trim removed 4 bases at V and 1 base at J, leaving 8 bases unmatched. This CDR3 comprises 16 residues. Germline-derived CDR1 and CDR2 are SGHNT and YYREEE (reference sequence). DNA for the CDR3: TGTGCCAGCAGCGGGAGACTAGCAGGGTCCTACAATGAGCAGTTCTTC. Residues: CASSGRLAGSYNEQFF.

The chain carries TRBV5-6 and TRBJ1-1, with D hard to call. The CDR3 is made up of 13 amino acids. The V gene lost 2 bases and the J gene lost 0 bases, with 5 bases spanning the gap. Looked up from germline, CDR1 is SGHDT and CDR2 is YYEEEE. The CDR3 DNA reads TGTGCCAGCAGCTTACGACTGAACACTGAAGCTTTCTTT. Amino acids: CASSLRLNTEAFF.

Here the CDR3 DNA reads TGTGCCAGCAGTTTATCACCACGAGGCCGGGATGGCTACACCTTC. Amino acids: CASSLSPRGRDGYTF. V gene TRBV27 combines with J gene TRBJ1-2; D unclear. CDR3 length: 15 amino acids. The ends were cut back, 0 bases at V and 6 bases at J, with 14 bases in the middle. The germline gives CDR1 MNHEY, CDR2 SMNVEV (reference sequence).

The chain links TRBV6-1 to TRBJ1-2; D gene uncertain. Germline loops: CDR1 MNHNS, CDR2 SASEGT. The CDR3 is made up of 13 amino acids. V lost 6 bases to trimming and J lost 6 bases, with 14 bases between them. The CDR3 protein is CASRPGPYDGYTF. In DNA, the CDR3 is TGTGCCAGCAGGCCCGGGCCCTACGATGGCTACACCTTC.

The chain employs TRBV19 and TRBJ1-1; 7 nucleotides line up with TRBD1. From germline, CDR1 is LNHDA and CDR2 SQIVND (reference sequence). This CDR3 comprises 15 residues. V shed 5 bases and J 4 bases; nucleotides not matched to a gene: 10. The CDR3 here is CASSPLPTGRTEAFF. DNA of the CDR3: TGTGCCAGTAGTCCGCTACCGACAGGGCGCACTGAAGCTTTCTTT.

V usage is TRBV30 and J usage is TRBJ1-3; no reliable D call. The germline V and J ends were trimmed by 8 bases and 0 bases, with 23 bases remaining between them. The CDR3 covers 17 residues. Per germline, CDR1 GTSNPN and CDR2 SVGIG (reference sequence). The CDR3 DNA follows: TGTGCCGTGGGTAAGGGTGAGGGAAGGAACTCTGGAAACACCATATATTTT. It specifies CAVGKGEGRNSGNTIYF.